This record covers a single T cell receptor (beta chain). Antigen specificity is unknown. This specimen belongs to a study of long-term antiretroviral therapy in people with HIV. The assay, immunoSEQ v3.0, was run at survey level. Produced via immunoSEQ multiplex PCR; TCRdb's table is partial and in-frame only. Of tens of thousands of clones in the sample, 80% to 85% are singletons; the top ten hold about 5%. Per individual, the PBMC samples numbered at least one pre-ART and at least two post-ART. The CDR3 has 15 amino acids. Germline loops: CDR1 MNHEY, CDR2 SMNVEV (reference sequence). V was pared by 8 bases and J by 7 bases, with 8 bases of the junction left unmatched. Notes on the study in general: Blood obtained between 2004 and 2017 may reflect older ART regimens. Repertoire composition at all time points was dominated by clones that had expanded before ART. Diversity measured after ART increased yet remained under transplant donor controls.

The V call is TRBV27, the J call TRBJ2-1; 13 nucleotides agree with TRBD2. Source: unsorted PBMCs, taken 1.5 years after starting antiretroviral therapy. The sequence was obtained from a man younger than 35 with HIV. The CDR3 loop is CASGFGLAGVNEQFF. The CDR3 DNA reads as TGTGCCAGCGGCTTCGGACTAGCGGGGGTAAATGAGCAGTTCTTC.